Listed below are T cell receptor beta chains from one sample, sequenced in a study of blood T cells in healthy people across ages. In TCRdb, the 5' RACE reads were re-called with MiXCR into one record per CDR3 protein. The table lists about 1,000,000 distinct CDR3 sequences, roughly 45% of them singletons, with approximately 17% in the top ten. Sequenced sample: blood. Every receptor here comes from a woman aged 55-69 years in good health. Both conserved end residues are part of each CDR3. D genes are given only for firm matches. Size tells how often a clone was seen (once, few, many) or the class of an expanded clone, and some rows leave it out.

D	V	J	size	DNA	CDR3
TRBD2	TRBV6-5	TRBJ2-7	-	TGTGCCAGCAGAGCGGGAACCTACGAGCAGTACTTC	CASRAGTYEQYF
TRBD1	TRBV20-1	TRBJ1-5	-	TGCAGTGCTAGGACAGGGGTTCAGCCCCAGCATTTT	CSARTGVQPQHF
-	TRBV6-1	TRBJ1-5	-	TGTGCCAGCAGCGTTGGGGTAGAGGGTCAGCCCCAGCATTTT	CASSVGVEGQPQHF
-	TRBV10-3	TRBJ2-7	few	TGTGCCATCAGTGAGTCGAGACAGGTAAACTACGAGCAGTACTTC	CAISESRQVNYEQYF
-	TRBV18	TRBJ2-7	-	TGTGCCAGCTCACAGGGTGGAAGGGGTTGGTACGAGCAGTACTTC	CASSQGGRGWYEQYF
TRBD1	TRBV29-1	TRBJ2-5	-	TGCAGCGTAAACGGACAGGGGCAAGAGACCCAGTACTTC	CSVNGQGQETQYF
TRBD2	TRBV30	TRBJ2-3	-	TGTGCCTGGAGTGTAGCGGGGGGCTCCACAGATACGCAGTATTTT	CAWSVAGGSTDTQYF
TRBD1	TRBV6-1	TRBJ1-1	few	TGTGCCAGCAGAAGAACCACGGGACAGGCGACCTTGAACACTGAAGCTTTCTTT	CASRRTTGQATLNTEAFF
-	TRBV5-1	TRBJ1-1	-	TGCGCCAGCAGCTTGAGGACGTTTGCTGAAGCTTTCTTT	CASSLRTFAEAFF
-	TRBV11-2	TRBJ1-1	-	TGTGCCAGCAGCCCCTTTGCGGGACCGAACACTGAAGCTTTCTTT	CASSPFAGPNTEAFF
-	TRBV20-1	TRBJ1-5	-	TGCAGTGCTAGAGGGGTCAACAGCAATCAGCCCCAGCATTTT	CSARGVNSNQPQHF
-	TRBV5-1	TRBJ2-3	-	TGCGCCAGCAGCCCATCAGGGAACCTACTAACCACAGATACGCAGTATTTT	CASSPSGNLLTTDTQYF
TRBD2	TRBV3-1	TRBJ2-7	-	TGTGCCAGCAGCCCGCTCATCGGGGGGGAGCAGTACTTC	CASSPLIGGEQYF
-	TRBV4-2	TRBJ2-1	-	TGTACCAGCAGCCAAGAGCTTAGCGGCAATGAGCAGTTCTTC	CTSSQELSGNEQFF
TRBD2	TRBV6-1	TRBJ2-2	-	TGTGCCAGCAGGGATCCTGGACTAGCGGGAAACACCGGGGAGCTGTTTTTT	CASRDPGLAGNTGELFF
TRBD2	TRBV5-1	TRBJ2-1	few	TGCGCCAGCAGCACCCGGACTAGCGGGAGAGGAGATGAGCAGTTCTTC	CASSTRTSGRGDEQFF
TRBD2	TRBV6-2/TRBV6-3	TRBJ2-1	-	TGTGCCAGCAGTCGACTAGCGGGACGGTACAATGAGCAGTTCTTC	CASSRLAGRYNEQFF
TRBD2	TRBV3-1	TRBJ2-5	many	TGTGCCAGCAGACGGACTAGACGGTACCAAGAGACCCAGTACTTC	CASRRTRRYQETQYF
TRBD1	TRBV6-5	TRBJ1-2	few	TGTGCCAGCAACTCGGGACAGAGTTACTATGGCTACACCTTC	CASNSGQSYYGYTF
TRBD2	TRBV29-1	TRBJ2-3	few	TGCAGCGCTGCCCTTAAGAGCGGGAGGGCTCATACGCAGTATTTT	CSAALKSGRAHTQYF
-	TRBV5-5	TRBJ1-1	once	TGTGCCAGCAGCTTGGGGAGACATGACGCTGAAGCTTTCTTT	CASSLGRHDAEAFF
-	TRBV6-5	TRBJ2-3	-	TGTGCCAGCAGTACCGGTCCAGGAACAGATACGCAGTATTTT	CASSTGPGTDTQYF
TRBD2	TRBV24-1	TRBJ2-4	-	TGTGCCACCAGTGATTTTCGGGCCTCGCGGGAGCAGTACTTC	CATSDFRASREQYF
-	TRBV28	TRBJ2-5	few	TGTGCCAGCAGCCATCGGGACACCCAAGAGACCCAGTACTTC	CASSHRDTQETQYF
-	TRBV29-1	TRBJ2-5	-	TGCAGCGTTGCGAGGCCCCAAGAGACCCAGTACTTC	CSVARPQETQYF
TRBD2	TRBV7-9	TRBJ2-3	-	TGTGCCAGCAGCCCCGGGCGGGGGGGCCTTGATACGCAGTATTTT	CASSPGRGGLDTQYF
-	TRBV13	TRBJ2-7	many	TGTGCCAGCAGCTTGTCAGGGGACACCTACGAGCAGTACTTC	CASSLSGDTYEQYF